Listed here are 32 T cell receptor beta chains from one sample, sequenced in a study of T cell responses to AZD1222 COVID-19 vaccine. Clones were read by immunoSEQ multiplex PCR, and TCRdb kept only the in-frame ones, dropping some. Of some 160,000 clones listed, roughly 93% are singletons. The specimen comprised peripheral blood, sampled on day 0 of AZD1222 vaccination. These receptors all stem from an adult in good health.

The chain has TRBV10-3 and TRBJ2-4; D not certain. The CDR3 sequence is 16 residues long. V lost 6 bases, J lost 4 bases, and 19 bases lay in between. Germline CDR1 is ENHRY and CDR2 is SYGVKD. The CDR3 DNA is TGTGCCATCAGCCCTGGCCTAGATCCTTATAAAAACATTCAGTACTTC. This codes for CAISPGLDPYKNIQYF.

The chain has TRBV6-2 or TRBV6-3 and TRBJ2-1, with D perhaps TRBD1 (5 bases). V was clipped by 8 bases and J by 6 bases, with 23 bases between them. The CDR3 contains 16 residues. The germline V gene encodes CDR1 MNHEY and CDR2 SVGEGT. The CDR3 bases are TGTGCCAGCGGTTCCTACCCTGGGGCCGCGAGCAATGAGCAGTTCTTC. Its protein product is CASGSYPGAASNEQFF.

This clone was detected once. CDR3 bases: TGTGCCAGCAGCTTAACGGACAGACCGAATCAGCCCCAGCATTTT. Amino acids: CASSLTDRPNQPQHF. This sequence joins TRBV5-6 and TRBJ1-5; D might be TRBD1 (6 bases). This CDR3 has 15 residues. CDR1 SGHDT and CDR2 YYEEEE come from the germline V gene. V was pared by 2 bases and J by 4 bases, with 13 bases between.

The chain links TRBV3-1 (or the pseudogene TRBV3-2) to TRBJ1-2, with 8 nucleotides matching TRBD1. The CDR3 has 14 amino acids. Germline loops: CDR1 LGHDT, CDR2 YNNKEL (reference sequence). Trimming removed 4 bases from V and 3 bases from J; junction bases left unmatched: 4. The CDR3 nucleotides are TGTGCCAGCAGCCGAGAACAGGGGGACTATGGCTACACCTTC. It specifies CASSREQGDYGYTF.

A few counts support this clone. CDR3 sequence reads: CASSSASEGYEQYF. The CDR3 bases are TGTGCCAGCAGCTCCGCTTCCGAGGGATACGAGCAGTACTTC. The chain recombines TRBV11-2 with TRBJ2-7, with D maybe TRBD2 (5 bases). Germline lookup yields CDR1 SGHAT and CDR2 FQNNGV. The V end was cut by 4 bases, the J end by 4 bases, with 14 bases between. The length of the CDR3 is 14 residues.

The V call is TRBV6-5, the J call TRBJ1-1; tentatively, D is TRBD1 (5 bases). The CDR3 sequence is 14 residues long. Per the germline V gene, CDR1 is MNHEY and CDR2 is SVGAGI. Trimming took off 0 bases at V and 7 bases at J, with 12 bases between the two ends. CDR3 in amino acids: CASSYSRQYSEAFF. CDR3 nucleotides: TGTGCCAGCAGTTACTCAAGACAGTACAGTGAAGCTTTCTTT.

V gene TRBV6-1 combines with J gene TRBJ2-5; the D gene is possibly TRBD2 (6 bases). CDR1 and CDR2 (germline): MNHNS, SASEGT. CDR3 length equals 13 residues. Trimming took off 2 bases at V and 5 bases at J, with 9 bases between the two ends. DNA of the CDR3: TGTGCCAGCAGTGAACATGCGGGGGAGACCCAGTACTTC. This translates into CASSEHAGETQYF.

V is TRBV7-3 and J is TRBJ1-2, with 7 bases matching TRBD1. With V trimmed by 5 bases and J by 7 bases, 7 bases remained unmatched. The germline gives CDR1 SGHTA, CDR2 FQGTGA. This CDR3 contains 13 residues. The CDR3 is CASSPTGHSGYTF. The CDR3 nucleotides read TGTGCCAGCAGCCCGACAGGGCATTCTGGCTACACCTTC.

The V gene is TRBV9, the J gene TRBJ2-7; possible D gene TRBD1, 5 bases. This CDR3 region has 15 residues. CDR1 SGDLS and CDR2 YYNGEE come from the germline V gene. V lost 0 bases and J lost 3, with 13 bases in between. CDR3 nucleotide sequence: TGTGCCAGCAGCGTAGGGGGCGAGATCTACTACGAGCAGTACTTC. Its translation: CASSVGGEIYYEQYF.

This clone was seen more than once but under ten times. V and J are TRBV18 and TRBJ1-5; D is undetermined. This CDR3 has 14 amino acids. Germline CDR1 KGHSH, CDR2 LQKENI. V was pared by 5 bases and J by 4 bases, with 12 bases between. The CDR3 DNA follows: TGTGCCAGCTCATTCGAAGGAGGGAATCAGCCCCAGCATTTT. Amino acids: CASSFEGGNQPQHF.

On this clone: Within the sample, other DNA sequences also encode this same CDR3. The rearrangement joins TRBV13 to TRBJ1-1; a weak D match, TRBD1 (5 bases). The CDR3 has 15 amino acids. V lost 3 bases and J lost 4, with 15 bases in between. Germline V gene lookup returns CDR1 PRHDT and CDR2 FYEKMQ (reference sequence). CDR3 nucleotides: TGTGCCAGCAGCTTGCCGCAGGGTAGGGGCACTGAAGCTTTCTTT. It translates to CASSLPQGRGTEAFF. The full variable domain, in which reference TRBV13 and TRBJ1-1 provide the parts outside the CDR3, is AAGVIQSPRHLIKEKRETATLKCYPIPRHDTVYWYQQGPGQDPQFLISFYEKMQSDKGSIPDRFSAQQFSDYHSELNMSSLELGDSALYFCASSLPQGRGTEAFFGQGTRLTVV.

V is TRBV28 and J is TRBJ1-2; the match to TRBD1 covers 10 bases. The junction had 11 bases not matched to a gene; V was cut back by 5 bases and J by 8 bases. This CDR3 spans 15 amino acids. From germline, CDR1 is MDHEN and CDR2 SYDVKM. The DNA for the CDR3 is TGTGCCAGCAGTAAAACCGACAGGGGGCCTGGCGGCTACACCTTC. Protein: CASSKTDRGPGGYTF.

The genes are TRBV6-6 and TRBJ1-2; D unclear. Germline CDR1 MNHNY, CDR2 SVGAGI (reference sequence). This CDR3 has 13 residues. Trimming shortened V by 4 bases and J by 3 bases, and 9 bases separated the two germline ends. The CDR3 reads CASSSGMDYGYTF. Written as DNA, the CDR3 is TGTGCCAGCAGTTCGGGTATGGACTATGGCTACACCTTC.

This sequence joins TRBV10-3 and TRBJ1-5, with D possibly being TRBD1 (6 bases). V dropped 11 bases and J dropped 5 bases, with 16 bases sitting between them. CDR1 ENHRY and CDR2 SYGVKD come from the germline V gene. The length of the CDR3 is 13 residues. The CDR3 region has the DNA TGTGCCTTGTCCACAGGGATAGATCAGCCCCAGCATTTT. Amino acids: CALSTGIDQPQHF.

V usage is TRBV6-2 or TRBV6-3 and J usage is TRBJ1-6; 11 bases are shared with TRBD1. Germline-derived CDR1 and CDR2 are MNHEY and SVGEGT. CDR3 size: 17 residues. The J segment lost 7 bases and the V segment lost 4 bases, leaving 9 bases of the junction unmatched. The CDR3 sequence is CASSFGGTGGYNSPLHF. Written as DNA, the CDR3 is TGTGCCAGCAGTTTCGGAGGGACAGGGGGATACAATTCACCCCTCCACTTT.

The rearrangement joins TRBV5-1 to TRBJ1-4; TRBD1 aligns across 7 bases. Germline CDR1 reads SGHRS; CDR2 reads YFSETQ. V shed 3 bases and J 2 bases; nucleotides not matched to a gene: 4. The CDR3 spans 15 residues. The CDR3 spells CASSSGQRTNEKLFF. CDR3 DNA: TGCGCCAGCAGCTCGGGACAGCGGACTAATGAAAAACTGTTTTTT. Complete variable domain (other parts from reference TRBV5-1 and TRBJ1-4): KAGVTQTPRYLIKTRGQQVTLSCSPISGHRSVSWYQQTPGQGLQFLFEYFSETQRNKGNFPGRFSGRQFSNSRSEMNVSTLELGDSALYLCASSSGQRTNEKLFFGSGTQLSVL.

V gene TRBV25-1 combines with J gene TRBJ1-1; TRBD1 matches 11 bases. CDR1 is MGHDK and CDR2 is SYGVNS in the germline V gene. V trimming: 1 base; J trimming: 6 bases; junction bases outside the gene matches: 7. The CDR3 runs to 16 residues. The CDR3 bases are TGTGCCAGCAGTGAATGGGGACAGGGGGGCCTATCTGAAGCTTTCTTT. Protein sequence: CASSEWGQGGLSEAFF.

This rearrangement joins TRBV6-1 to TRBJ1-5; tentative D call: TRBD1 (5 bases). Germline loops: CDR1 MNHNS, CDR2 SASEGT. Trimming pared 4 bases from V and 1 base from J, leaving 20 bases between. The CDR3 is 18 residues long. The DNA for the CDR3 is TGTGCCAGCAGTGCAACGGGACCCCTCTTGGGGAGCAATCAGCCCCAGCATTTT. This translates into CASSATGPLLGSNQPQHF.

V and J are TRBV4-1 and TRBJ1-6; D remains unclear. Germline V lookup: CDR1 MGHRA, CDR2 YSYEKL. V gave up 0 bases and J gave up 6 bases, with 15 bases separating them. CDR3 length: 17 amino acids. CDR3 bases: TGCGCCAGCAGCCAAGATACTCAGGCAGGCTCTAATTCACCCCTCCACTTT. Protein sequence: CASSQDTQAGSNSPLHF.

The rearrangement uses TRBV6-2 or TRBV6-3 and TRBJ1-6; no clear D. The germline V gene has CDR1 MNHEY and CDR2 SVGEGT. The V and J ends lost 5 bases and 8 bases respectively, with 19 bases between them. This CDR3 has 16 residues. The CDR3 loop reads CASSPHWTGTDSPLHF. The DNA for the CDR3 is TGTGCCAGCAGTCCCCATTGGACTGGTACCGATTCACCCCTCCACTTT.

This chain connects TRBV12-3 or TRBV12-4 to TRBJ1-6, with D perhaps TRBD1 (5 bases). V shed 10 bases and J shed 9 bases, with 13 bases lying between them. CDR3 length equals 12 residues. The CDR3 region is CATARGVSPLHF. CDR3 DNA sequence: TGTGCCACCGCCCGGGGGGTTTCACCCCTCCACTTT.

The CDR3 DNA reads as TGCGCCAGCGCCGGGCAGGATCAAGAGACCCAGTACTTC. Translating gives CASAGQDQETQYF. The chain is built from TRBV5-1 and TRBJ2-5, with D unresolved. This CDR3 is built from 13 residues. Germline V gene lookup returns CDR1 SGHRS and CDR2 YFSETQ. V lost 7 bases, J lost 2 bases, and 12 bases lay in between. Supplemented by reference TRBV5-1 and TRBJ2-5, the full variable domain reads KAGVTQTPRYLIKTRGQQVTLSCSPISGHRSVSWYQQTPGQGLQFLFEYFSETQRNKGNFPGRFSGRQFSNSRSEMNVSTLELGDSALYLCASAGQDQETQYFGPGTRLLVL.

This chain connects TRBV5-1 to TRBJ1-1; D is unclear. CDR1 and CDR2 (germline): SGHRS, YFSETQ. This CDR3 is built from 10 residues. Trimming pared 6 bases from V and 7 bases from J, leaving 7 bases between. The CDR3 reads CASKSREAFF. DNA of the CDR3: TGCGCCAGCAAGTCTCGTGAAGCTTTCTTT. The full variable domain, its missing parts supplied by reference TRBV5-1 and TRBJ1-1, is KAGVTQTPRYLIKTRGQQVTLSCSPISGHRSVSWYQQTPGQGLQFLFEYFSETQRNKGNFPGRFSGRQFSNSRSEMNVSTLELGDSALYLCASKSREAFFGQGTRLTVV.

The chain recombines TRBV10-3 with TRBJ2-3; 14 bases agree with TRBD2. CDR1 is ENHRY, CDR2 SYGVKD, per germline. The CDR3 loop spans 16 amino acids. Trimming removed 7 bases from V and 0 bases from J; junction bases left unmatched: 3. The CDR3 sequence: CAITRTSGGSTDTQYF. For the CDR3, the DNA is TGTGCCATCACCCGGACTAGCGGGGGGAGCACAGATACGCAGTATTTT.

The J gene is TRBJ2-3, the V gene TRBV11-3, with 11 positions matching TRBD2. The germline gives CDR1 SGHNT, CDR2 YENEEA. The CDR3 length is 17 residues. The junction had 6 bases not matched to a gene; V was cut back by 4 bases and J by 0 bases. In DNA form, the CDR3 reads TGTGCCAGCAGCTACTACTTAGCGGGGGGGAGCACAGATACGCAGTATTTT. The encoded protein is CASSYYLAGGSTDTQYF. Using reference TRBV11-3 and TRBJ2-3 for the parts outside the CDR3, the full variable domain is EAGVVQSPRYKIIEKKQPVAFWCNPISGHNTLYWYLQNLGQGPELLIRYENEEAVDDSQLPKDRFSAERLKGVDSTLKIQPAELGDSAVYLCASSYYLAGGSTDTQYFGPGTRLTVL.

This clone was counted only a few times. The rearrangement uses TRBV10-2 and TRBJ2-7; D is undetermined. The ends were cut back, 3 bases at V and 4 bases at J, with 4 bases in the middle. The germline V gene has CDR1 WSHSY and CDR2 SAAADI. There are 11 residues in the CDR3. Written as DNA, the CDR3 is TGCGCCAGCAGTGACGGTTACGAGCAGTACTTC. Translating it yields CASSDGYEQYF.

This rearrangement joins TRBV10-2 to TRBJ2-1, with 9 bases aligning to TRBD2. The CDR3 is 14 amino acids. V lost 5 bases to trimming and J lost 2 bases; unmatched junction nucleotides: 1. Germline CDR1 and CDR2: WSHSY and SAAADI. In DNA, the CDR3 is TGCGCCAGCAGTTTAGCGGGGGCCTACAATGAGCAGTTCTTC. It encodes CASSLAGAYNEQFF.

The V and J genes are TRBV6-5 and TRBJ1-1; 12 bases map to TRBD1. The CDR3 contains 14 residues. With 5 bases clipped from V and 8 bases from J, the junction kept 6 bases outside the gene matches. From germline, CDR1 is MNHEY and CDR2 SVGAGI. CDR3 DNA: TGTGCCAGCAGTCCCGGGACAGGGGGCCGGGAAGCTTTCTTT. Amino acid sequence: CASSPGTGGREAFF.

This clone was observed a single time. CDR3: CASSSKIRLAGESDTQYF. CDR3 nucleotides: TGTGCCAGCAGCTCGAAAATCAGACTAGCGGGGGAGTCAGATACGCAGTATTTT. The rearrangement joins TRBV11-2 to TRBJ2-3, with 12 bases lining up with TRBD2. V lost 4 bases, J lost 4 bases, and 12 bases stayed unmatched. The CDR3 length is 18 residues. Germline V gives CDR1 SGHAT, CDR2 FQNNGV.

The chain combines TRBV28 with TRBJ2-6; possible D gene TRBD1, 6 bases. V lost 4 bases and J 0 bases, leaving 10 bases between the germline ends. Germline V gene data show CDR1 as MDHEN and CDR2 as SYDVKM. The CDR3 is 16 amino acids. The CDR3 sequence: CASSSTGHSGANVLTF. CDR3 bases: TGTGCCAGCAGTTCTACAGGGCACTCTGGGGCCAACGTCCTGACTTTC. The variable domain in full, completed from reference TRBV28 and TRBJ2-6, reads DVKVTQSSRYLVKRTGEKVFLECVQDMDHENMFWYRQDPGLGLRLIYFSYDVKMKEKGDIPEGYSVSREKKERFSLILESASTNQTSMYLCASSSTGHSGANVLTFGAGSRLTVL.

The V call is TRBV6-6, the J call TRBJ1-4; TRBD1 agrees at 10 bases. V trimming: 5 bases; J trimming: 7 bases; junction bases outside the gene matches: 7. Germline V CDR1 and CDR2: MNHNY, SVGAGI (reference sequence). This CDR3 spans 15 amino acids. CDR3 amino acids: CASSRQTGGSEKLFF. The CDR3 DNA sequence: TGTGCCAGCAGTAGACAGACAGGGGGCAGTGAAAAACTGTTTTTT.

This clone appeared a single time. The chain employs TRBV10-3 and TRBJ1-2; TRBD1 agrees at 10 bases. J was trimmed by 1 base and V by 7 bases; bases with no gene match: 6. The CDR3 consists of 15 residues. Germline V gene lookup returns CDR1 ENHRY and CDR2 SYGVKD. CDR3 sequence (DNA): TGTGCCATCAAGCCTGGGACAGGGGATAACTATGGCTACACCTTC. Its protein is CAIKPGTGDNYGYTF.